This T cell receptor beta chain was obtained from a study of cytomegalovirus exposure and HLA in healthy donors. Study-level points and caveats: Reports described diagnosis of cytomegalovirus status by the classifier as highly specific and sensitive.

As regards this clone: Its cognate antigen is unknown.

With 0 bases removed from V and 4 bases from J, the gap between germline ends came to 7 bases. The germline CDR1 and CDR2 sequences are SGDLS and YYNGEE. This CDR3 region has 13 residues. Sequencing used immunoSEQ multiplex PCR; TCRdb keeps in-frame clones, though not all of them. The sample lists about 130,000 clones, about 94% occurring once. Sequences were obtained from PBMCs. This chain connects TRBV9 to TRBJ1-2; D ambiguous. The sequence was collected from a young man in good health and CMV-seropositive. The CDR3 DNA sequence: TGTGCCAGCAGCGTAGATGGGAGCTATGGCTACACCTTC. Translation: CASSVDGSYGYTF.